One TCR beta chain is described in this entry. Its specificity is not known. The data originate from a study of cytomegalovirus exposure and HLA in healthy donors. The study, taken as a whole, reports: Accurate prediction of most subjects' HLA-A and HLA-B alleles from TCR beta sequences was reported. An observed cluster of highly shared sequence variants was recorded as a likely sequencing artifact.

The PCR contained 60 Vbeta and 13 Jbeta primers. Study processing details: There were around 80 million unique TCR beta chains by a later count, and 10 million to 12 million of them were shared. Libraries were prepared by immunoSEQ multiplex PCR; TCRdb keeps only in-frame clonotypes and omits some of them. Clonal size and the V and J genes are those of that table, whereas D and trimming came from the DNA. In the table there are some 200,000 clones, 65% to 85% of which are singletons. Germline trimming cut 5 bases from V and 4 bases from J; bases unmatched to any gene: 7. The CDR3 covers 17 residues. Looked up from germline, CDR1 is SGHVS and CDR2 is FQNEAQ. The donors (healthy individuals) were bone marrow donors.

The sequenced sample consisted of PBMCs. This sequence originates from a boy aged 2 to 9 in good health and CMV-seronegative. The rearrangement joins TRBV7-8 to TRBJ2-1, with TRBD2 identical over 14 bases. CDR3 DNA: TGTGCCAGCAGCCCTTGGACTAGCGGGGGGTCATACAATGAGCAGTTCTTC. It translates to CASSPWTSGGSYNEQFF. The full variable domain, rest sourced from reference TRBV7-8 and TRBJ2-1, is GAGVSQSPRYKVAKRGQDVALRCDPISGHVSLFWYQQALGQGPEFLTYFQNEAQLDKSGLPSDRFFAERPEGSVSTLKIQRTQQEDSAVYLCASSPWTSGGSYNEQFFGPGTRLTVL.